What follows is one T cell receptor beta chain and its context. Its cognate antigen has yet to be identified. Per-base qualities were not stored, and no clone one base away is much larger. The entry originates in a study of immune evolution from preneoplasia to lung adenocarcinoma (dated by TCRdb to the early 2020s). Study-level background: HLA loss of heterozygosity was observed in roughly 6.8%, 16% and 36% of AIS, MIA and ADC lesions, respectively, and was not observed in any AAH lesions. The study combined immune gene expression, TCR sequencing and multiplex immunofluorescence to profile immune contexture across lung adenocarcinoma precursors and invasive adenocarcinoma. Resected precursor lesions (AAH, AIS, MIA) and invasive adenocarcinomas were each compared against paired morphologically normal lung tissue. The sample size was set by how many specimens were available, not by a prior power calculation. The immune data were integrated with whole exome sequencing and methylation data obtained from the same cohort of nodules. The overall cohort was made up of nearly 55 patients with pulmonary nodules who had surgical resection. TCR sequencing data came from 45 to 65 patients. According to the study, over a hundred samples were used for TCR sequencing. Class I HLA alleles were inferred from exome data with POLYSOLVER, and allele-specific HLA loss was detected with LOHHLA.

The immunoSEQ hsTCRbeta Kit was used to sequence TCR beta CDR3 regions from DNA. On the authors' methods: TCR sequencing data were analysed with the ImmunoSEQ Analyzer. T cell clonality was defined as 1 minus Pielou's evenness, as computed on productive rearrangements. To measure T cell diversity, the inverse Simpson index was applied to productive templates. T cell density was defined as TCR beta template counts normalized to usable DNA, with usable DNA estimated by amplification and sequencing of housekeeping genes. Two-sided Kruskal-Wallis tests were used to compare TCR metrics across histologic stages. TCRdb provides this immuneACCESS table in a form limited to in-frame rearrangements. Some clones are lacking; in checked studies, under half of them reflect an unresolved V gene, and why the rest are absent is not known. V and J calls plus clone size are reproduced from that table; the DNA served to infer D and trimming. The sample has some 12,000 clones on record, more than 75% of them singletons. The top ten constitute about 3.8% of the sample.

The paper as a whole reports these results and caveats: KRAS-mutant nodules showed the highest T cell clonality compared with EGFR-mutant or double wild-type lesions. Because all patients came from Japan and China, whether the findings apply to Western populations was uncertain. The highest clonality was observed in normal lung, whereas higher T cell density and diversity but lower clonality appeared to be present in later-stage lesions. Normal lung had the highest top T cell clone frequencies, and these frequencies appeared to fall progressively from AAH through AIS, MIA and invasive adenocarcinoma. The findings were based on association rather than direct causation, and larger cohorts with long-term follow-up and longitudinal biopsies were deemed needed.

The CDR3 runs 14 amino acids, cysteine and phenylalanine included. Here the CDR3 DNA is all that survives: 42 bases in frame from base 1. V loses 1 base at its end and J loses 5 bases; junction bases beyond the gene matches: 5. The germline V gene gives CDR1 as SGDLS and CDR2 as YYNGEE. Patients underwent resection in Japan or China between about 2013 and 2017. Histologic diagnosis of each case was confirmed independently by two lung cancer pathologists on H&E slides. Macro-dissection after pathologic assessment enriched premalignant or tumor cells for nucleic acid extraction. FFPE tissue was used for DNA isolation with the AllPrep DNA/RNA FFPE Kit.

The sequence was collected from a person aged 50-75 years with lung adenocarcinoma. Sequences were obtained from FFPE tissue from an adenomatous hyperplasia lung lesion. The sample's cell subset or site label, decoded: atypical adenomatous hyperplasia (AAH), lung preneoplasia. The chain links TRBV9 with TRBJ2-5; TRBD2 fits 7 bases in the junction. The CDR3 in this case is CASSVSGMGETQYF. The DNA reads TGTGCCAGCAGCGTAAGCGGGATGGGTGAGACCCAGTACTTC. Here the CDR3 is joined to the reference TRBV9 and TRBJ2-5 genes, and the full variable domain is: DSGVTQTPKHLITATGQRVTLRCSPRSGDLSVYWYQQSLDQGLQFLIQYYNGEERAKGNILERFSAQQFPDLHSELNLSSLELGDSALYFCASSVSGMGETQYFGPGTRLLVL.